The 18 T cell receptor beta chains in this list originate from one sample, sequenced in a study of T cells expressing NK-cell markers. TCRdb reanalyzed the 5' RACE reads and collapses them to one entry per CDR3 protein, without DNA. Its table lists about 160,000 distinct CDR3 sequences. The sequenced sample consisted of blood T cells: a sorted CD56 or NKG2C T cell subset, CD4+ or CD8+ T cells, or bulk PBMC T cells (not recorded which). These receptors were collected from a woman between 18 and 70 years old in good health.

The chain carries TRBV11-2 and TRBJ1-2; TCRdb's assignment of TRBD1 cannot be checked, as there is no DNA. The CDR3 runs 15 residues. Germline loops: CDR1 SGHAT, CDR2 FQNNGV. The CDR3 sequence: CASSLAGPGGYGYTF.

V is TRBV2 and J is TRBJ1-5. Germline CDR1 is SNHLY and CDR2 is FYNNEI. The CDR3 is 14 amino acids. The CDR3 loop is CASSERSNNQPQHF.

The chain employs TRBV28 and TRBJ2-1; with no DNA, the TCRdb D assignment of TRBD1 cannot be verified. From germline, CDR1 is MDHEN and CDR2 SYDVKM. This CDR3 contains 16 residues. The CDR3 spells CASSGVGGRAYNEQFF. Full variable domain (missing parts from reference TRBV28 and TRBJ2-1): DVKVTQSSRYLVKRTGEKVFLECVQDMDHENMFWYRQDPGLGLRLIYFSYDVKMKEKGDIPEGYSVSREKKERFSLILESASTNQTSMYLCASSGVGGRAYNEQFFGPGTRLTVL.

The rearrangement joins TRBV12-3 or TRBV12-4 to TRBJ2-3. The CDR3 contains 12 residues. The CDR3 sequence: CASSRASDTQYF.

This sequence joins TRBV7-9 and TRBJ2-5; lacking DNA, the TRBD2 call made by TCRdb goes unchecked. CDR1 is SEHNR, CDR2 FQNEAQ, per germline (reference sequence). The CDR3 loop spans 17 amino acids. This CDR3 reads CASSFPTGTSASGTQYF. Drawing the rest from reference TRBV7-9 and TRBJ2-5, the complete variable domain is DTGVSQNPRHKITKRGQNVTFRCDPISEHNRLYWYRQTLGQGPEFLTYFQNEAQLEKSRLLSDRFSAERPKGSFSTLEIQRTEQGDSAMYLCASSFPTGTSASGTQYFGPGTRLLVL.

The chain joins TRBV19 to TRBJ2-7; the D call of TRBD1 rests on TCRdb alone, since no DNA is present to check it. Germline V gene sequence: CDR1 LNHDA, CDR2 SQIVND (reference sequence). There are 15 residues in the CDR3. CDR3 loop: CASRAPDRGFHEQYF.

This chain connects TRBV2 to TRBJ2-7. The V gene's germline CDR1 is SNHLY and CDR2 FYNNEI. The length of the CDR3 is 15 residues. CDR3 protein: CASSGIPIGSYEQYF. Full variable domain (remainder filled in from reference TRBV2 and TRBJ2-7): EPEVTQTPSHQVTQMGQEVILRCVPISNHLYFYWYRQILGQKVEFLVSFYNNEISEKSEIFDDQFSVERPDGSNFTLKIRSTKLEDSAMYFCASSGIPIGSYEQYFGPGTRLTVT.

The chain combines TRBV6-2 or TRBV6-3 with TRBJ1-3. This CDR3 region has 16 residues. The V gene's germline CDR1 is MNHEY and CDR2 SVGEGT. This CDR3 reads CASSSTSAGSGNTIYF.

The chain links TRBV7-2 to TRBJ1-1. CDR3 size: 13 residues. Germline V lookup: CDR1 SGHTA, CDR2 FQGNSA. CDR3 sequence reads: CASSPHVNTEAFF.

The V call is TRBV20-1, the J call TRBJ1-1; the D call of TRBD1 rests on TCRdb alone, since no DNA is present to check it. The germline V gene encodes CDR1 DFQATT and CDR2 SNEGSKA (reference sequence). This CDR3 spans 15 amino acids. CDR3 protein: CSANRQGHMNTEAFF.

The rearrangement joins TRBV24-1 to TRBJ2-7; lacking DNA, the TRBD2 call made by TCRdb goes unchecked. Germline CDR1 KGHDR, CDR2 SFDVKD. The CDR3 consists of 16 residues. The CDR3 is CATSEGPKRGSYEQYF.

The chain is built from TRBV3-1 and TRBJ2-7; TCRdb gives TRBD1 as the D gene, but with no DNA this cannot be confirmed. The germline CDR1 and CDR2 sequences are LGHDT and YNNKEL (reference sequence). This CDR3 region has 15 residues. The CDR3 spells CASSHRGQGIYEQYF.

The V and J genes are TRBV19 and TRBJ1-4; TCRdb outputs TRBD1, but without DNA this stays unchecked. The CDR3 loop spans 15 amino acids. Per germline, CDR1 LNHDA and CDR2 SQIVND (reference sequence). The CDR3 loop reads CASSIGGSRHEKLFF.

This rearrangement joins TRBV28 to TRBJ2-1; TCRdb's D call of TRBD2 is untestable without DNA. Germline V lookup: CDR1 MDHEN, CDR2 SYDVKM. The CDR3 consists of 14 residues. CDR3 sequence: CASSLAGDHNEQFF.

This rearrangement joins TRBV6-5 to TRBJ1-2. The CDR3 has 14 residues. In germline, CDR1 is MNHEY, CDR2 SVGAGI. This CDR3 is CASSYSRASGGYTF.

The gene calls are TRBV11-2 and TRBJ2-3; TCRdb designates TRBD2, a call that cannot be tested without DNA. In germline, CDR1 is SGHAT, CDR2 FQNNGV. The CDR3 loop spans 17 amino acids. The CDR3 reads CASSPRTSGGSGDTQYF.

V usage is TRBV7-3 and J usage is TRBJ2-1; without DNA, the TCRdb call of TRBD2 cannot be checked. The CDR3 consists of 17 residues. Looked up from germline, CDR1 is SGHTA and CDR2 is FQGTGA. The CDR3 loop is CASSLRASGGAVNEQFF.

The genes are TRBV27 and TRBJ2-7; TCRdb indicates TRBD1, and absent DNA this call remains unverified. This CDR3 has 15 residues. CDR1 and CDR2 from the germline V gene are MNHEY and SMNVEV (reference sequence). The CDR3 here is CASADFRGLLHEQYF.